This passage covers 26 T cell receptor beta chains from one sample sequenced in a study of CD4 T cells in relation to SARS-CoV-2 and coronaviruses. The unexposed donors gave CD4+ T cells in about 2011-2018, prior to COVID-19. The cells were cultured for under twelve days before CD4+ T cells were isolated. Their specific antigens are unknown. Libraries were prepared by immunoSEQ multiplex PCR; TCRdb keeps only in-frame clonotypes and omits some of them. The repertoire holds about 21,000 clones, with about 80% as singletons. The material sequenced was CD4+ T cells from PBMCs, cultured in vitro. These receptors all come from a human donor in good health.

The CDR3 region has the DNA TGTGCCATCAGTGAATCAGGCAGATACGAGCAGTACTTC. This gives the protein CAISESGRYEQYF. This chain connects TRBV10-3 to TRBJ2-7, with D unclear. Germline V gene sequence: CDR1 ENHRY, CDR2 SYGVKD. The CDR3 loop spans 13 amino acids. V lost 3 bases, J lost 4 bases, and 10 bases lay in between.

This clone has just one count. The chain uses TRBV6-5 and TRBJ2-1; 7 positions agree with TRBD2. The V segment lost 7 bases and the J segment 6 bases; nucleotides outside the gene matches: 6. This CDR3 spans 13 amino acids. The V gene's germline CDR1 is MNHEY and CDR2 SVGAGI. The CDR3 protein is CASTREDRNEQFF. As DNA, the CDR3 is TGTGCCAGCACCCGGGAGGACCGCAATGAGCAGTTCTTC.

CDR3 bases: TGCGCCAGCAGCTTGCCTAGCGGGATCAATGAGCAGTTCTTC. It yields the protein CASSLPSGINEQFF. This sequence joins TRBV5-1 and TRBJ2-1, with TRBD2 matching 9 bases. CDR1 and CDR2 from the germline V gene are SGHRS and YFSETQ. The CDR3 has 14 residues. V lost 1 base to trimming and J lost 6 bases; unmatched junction nucleotides: 2.

This clone appeared a few times. The CDR3 protein is CARSFRANNEQFF. The DNA for the CDR3 is TGTGCCAGAAGCTTCAGAGCAAACAATGAGCAGTTCTTC. V usage is TRBV5-3 and J usage is TRBJ2-1; D unresolved. TRBV5-3 is given ORF status, its function remaining uncertain. With 2 bases removed from V and 5 bases from J, the gap between germline ends came to 8 bases. The CDR3 loop spans 13 amino acids.

In DNA, the CDR3 is TGTGCCAGCAGTGGGCCCGAGGGTAGGCGTTCCTACAATGAGCAGTTCTTC. It yields the protein CASSGPEGRRSYNEQFF. The chain carries TRBV6-1 and TRBJ2-1, with D perhaps matching TRBD2 (5 bases). Germline V gene sequence: CDR1 MNHNS, CDR2 SASEGT. Trimming left V 4 bases short and J 1 base short, with 17 bases between. The CDR3 length is 17 residues.

This sequence joins TRBV6-6 and TRBJ1-2; TRBD1 aligns across 7 bases. The germline gives CDR1 MNHNY, CDR2 SVGAGI (reference sequence). This CDR3 has 15 residues. Trimming at V came to 3 bases and at J to 4 bases, leaving 8 bases not matched to a gene. The CDR3 reads CASSYDRATLYGYTF. CDR3 DNA sequence: TGTGCCAGCAGTTATGACAGGGCCACTCTCTATGGCTACACCTTC.

The chain joins TRBV11-2 to TRBJ2-7, with TRBD2 matching over 13 bases. CDR1 and CDR2 (germline): SGHAT, FQNNGV. The ends lost 5 bases at V and 6 bases at J; junction bases unmatched: 7. This CDR3 spans 15 amino acids. The CDR3 DNA reads as TGTGCCAGCAGCCCTGGGACTAGCGGGACCCTCGAGCAGTACTTC. This encodes CASSPGTSGTLEQYF.

The V call is TRBV27, the J call TRBJ2-7, with 7 bases matching TRBD2. The CDR3 has 14 residues. V trimming: 5 bases; J trimming: 2 bases; junction bases outside the gene matches: 6. CDR1 is MNHEY and CDR2 is SMNVEV in the germline V gene (reference sequence). CDR3: CASSPSGGPYEQYF. CDR3 bases: TGTGCCAGCAGTCCTAGCGGAGGCCCCTACGAGCAGTACTTC.

The chain has TRBV5-5 and TRBJ1-5; no definite D call. The CDR3 is made up of 13 amino acids. Trimming left V 4 bases short and J 1 base short, with 6 bases between. CDR1 is SGHKS and CDR2 is YYEKEE in the germline V gene (reference sequence). CDR3 sequence: CASSADSNQPQHF. Written as DNA, the CDR3 is TGTGCCAGCAGCGCGGACAGCAATCAGCCCCAGCATTTT.

The chain couples TRBV30 to TRBJ2-7, with D perhaps assigned TRBD1 or TRBD2 (5 bases each). This CDR3 region has 12 residues. The ends were cut back, 4 bases at V and 6 bases at J, with 13 bases in the middle. Germline CDR1 GTSNPN, CDR2 SVGIG (reference sequence). CDR3 sequence (DNA): TGTGCCTGGACAAGGGGAGAAGGCGAGCAGTACTTC. Translated: CAWTRGEGEQYF. Supplemented by reference TRBV30 and TRBJ2-7, the full variable domain reads SQTIHQWPATLVQPVGSPLSLECTVEGTSNPNLYWYRQAAGRGLQLLFYSVGIGQISSEVPQNLSASRPQDRQFILSSKKLLLSDSGFYLCAWTRGEGEQYFGPGTRLTVT.

The genes are TRBV5-5 and TRBJ2-7, with 10 bases aligning to TRBD1. CDR3 length: 14 residues. V gave up 5 bases and J gave up 2 bases; unmatched junction bases: 4. Germline loops: CDR1 SGHKS, CDR2 YYEKEE (reference sequence). CDR3 sequence: CASRPGTGAYEQYF. The CDR3 DNA reads as TGTGCCAGCAGGCCCGGGACAGGGGCCTACGAGCAGTACTTC.

V gene TRBV24-1 combines with J gene TRBJ2-1; TRBD2 agrees at 8 bases. Germline CDR1 and CDR2: KGHDR and SFDVKD. Trimming at V came to 0 bases and at J to 0 bases, leaving 18 bases not matched to a gene. CDR3 length equals 22 residues. The CDR3 nucleotides read TGTGCCACCAGTGATTTGAAGACGGGACAACTTGCGGGGGGATACTCCTACAATGAGCAGTTCTTC. As protein: CATSDLKTGQLAGGYSYNEQFF.

This sequence joins TRBV19 and TRBJ1-3; the D is unclear. The CDR3 runs to 16 residues. In germline, CDR1 is LNHDA, CDR2 SQIVND (reference sequence). V was pared by 4 bases and J by 0 bases, with 13 bases between. The CDR3 nucleotides are TGTGCCAGTAGTAGGAACTCGAAGAGCTCTGGAAACACCATATATTTT. Its protein product is CASSRNSKSSGNTIYF.

In this sample, this clone turned up once. The rearrangement links TRBV5-1 to TRBJ1-4, with a weak D call TRBD1 (6 bases). The germline V gene encodes CDR1 SGHRS and CDR2 YFSETQ. This CDR3 has 15 amino acids. V lost 4 bases to trimming and J lost 2 bases, with 12 bases between them. DNA of the CDR3: TGCGCCAGCAGCGGGGGGGCACTCACTAATGAAAAACTGTTTTTT. It is translated as CASSGGALTNEKLFF.

This clone was observed a handful of times. This chain joins TRBV12-5 and TRBJ2-2; 9 bases align to TRBD1. Trimming cost V 5 bases and J 5 bases; bases outside gene matches: 6. CDR3 length equals 15 residues. Germline V gives CDR1 LGHNT, CDR2 FRNRAP. Here the CDR3 reads CASGPGQGKTGELFF. The CDR3 bases are TGTGCTAGTGGTCCCGGACAGGGGAAGACCGGGGAGCTGTTTTTT.

The chain has TRBV7-6 and TRBJ2-2, with a possible D match to TRBD1 (5 bases). The CDR3 runs to 15 residues. Per germline, CDR1 SGHVS and CDR2 FNYEAQ. Trimming took 5 bases from V and 8 from J, leaving 18 bases between them. The CDR3 spells CASSPLGQLAGELFF. The CDR3 DNA is TGTGCCAGCAGCCCTTTGGGGCAGCTTGCTGGGGAGCTGTTTTTT.

The chain combines TRBV4-1 with TRBJ1-1; D is unresolved. The V gene lost 0 bases and the J gene lost 0 bases, with 14 bases spanning the gap. Per the germline V gene, CDR1 is MGHRA and CDR2 is YSYEKL. The CDR3 spans 17 residues. The CDR3 loop reads CASSQDISNTVNTEAFF. The CDR3 DNA reads as TGCGCCAGCAGCCAAGATATCTCCAATACGGTGAACACTGAAGCTTTCTTT.

The chain joins TRBV29-1 to TRBJ2-4; no firm D call. V shed 2 bases and J shed 3 bases, with 11 bases lying between them. Per the germline V gene, CDR1 is SQVTM and CDR2 is ANQGSEA. This CDR3 contains 14 residues. The CDR3 sequence: CSVEPVVGKNIQYF. Here the CDR3 DNA reads TGCAGCGTTGAACCGGTGGTAGGCAAAAACATTCAGTACTTC.

V is TRBV11-2 and J is TRBJ2-2, with D possibly TRBD1 on 6 matching bases. Trimming took off 6 bases at V and 6 bases at J, with 20 bases between the two ends. CDR1 is SGHAT and CDR2 is FQNNGV in the germline V gene. The CDR3 has 16 amino acids. CDR3 nucleotide sequence: TGTGCCAGCAGGGCTTCTTGGCGAGGGGGAGCCGGGGAGCTGTTTTTT. This codes for CASRASWRGGAGELFF.

V is TRBV6-1 and J is TRBJ2-1, with 7 bases lining up with TRBD2. With 1 base clipped from V and 9 bases from J, the junction kept 9 bases outside the gene matches. Germline CDR1 MNHNS, CDR2 SASEGT. CDR3 length: 15 residues. The CDR3 DNA follows: TGTGCCAGCAGTGAAGAGGAGGGAGGGCCGGGTGAGCAGTTCTTC. Amino acid sequence: CASSEEEGGPGEQFF.

V is TRBV5-1 and J is TRBJ2-1; D is possibly TRBD1 (5 bases). The V end lost 3 bases, the J end lost 0 bases, and 7 bases lay between the germline ends. Germline assignment: CDR1 SGHRS and CDR2 YFSETQ. The CDR3 has 14 residues. DNA for the CDR3: TGCGCCAGCAGCTACGACAGCTCCTACAATGAGCAGTTCTTC. It yields the protein CASSYDSSYNEQFF.

The V call is TRBV6-5, the J call TRBJ2-7; weak D call: TRBD1 (6 bases). V gave up 0 bases and J gave up 2 bases, with 11 bases separating them. This CDR3 region has 15 residues. CDR1 and CDR2 from the germline V gene are MNHEY and SVGAGI. The CDR3 sequence: CASSYSFAGAYEQYF. CDR3 nucleotides: TGTGCCAGCAGTTACTCGTTTGCAGGGGCCTACGAGCAGTACTTC.

The J gene is TRBJ2-5, the V gene TRBV19; TRBD1 matches at 7 bases. Per the germline V gene, CDR1 is LNHDA and CDR2 is SQIVND (reference sequence). The V and J ends lost 6 bases and 3 bases, in that order; junction bases with no gene match: 13. The length of the CDR3 is 16 residues. The CDR3 spells CASSQTPTGTEETQYF. The CDR3 region has the DNA TGTGCCAGTAGCCAAACCCCAACCGGGACAGAAGAGACCCAGTACTTC.

This sequence joins TRBV3-1 (or the pseudogene TRBV3-2) and TRBJ1-6; no clear D gene. The V gene lost 4 bases and the J gene lost 12 bases, with 10 bases spanning the gap. CDR1 and CDR2 (germline): LGHDT, YNNKEL (reference sequence). CDR3 length: 12 residues. CDR3 protein: CASSPSSGPLHF. In nucleotides, the CDR3 is TGTGCCAGCAGCCCGTCCTCAGGACCCCTCCACTTT.

This clone was counted only a few times. V is TRBV6-1 and J is TRBJ1-1; D may be TRBD1 (5 bases). The CDR3 length is 14 residues. Germline CDR1 is MNHNS and CDR2 is SASEGT. V gave up 3 bases and J gave up 0 bases, with 8 bases separating them. CDR3 loop: CASSETAMNTEAFF. In DNA, the CDR3 is TGTGCCAGCAGTGAGACAGCCATGAACACTGAAGCTTTCTTT.

V is TRBV7-8 and J is TRBJ2-2; a weak D match, TRBD1 (6 bases). V lost 4 bases and J 7 bases, leaving 10 bases between the germline ends. This CDR3 region has 13 residues. CDR1 and CDR2 from the germline V gene are SGHVS and FQNEAQ. The CDR3 loop reads CASSSRQDGELFF. CDR3 DNA sequence: TGTGCCAGCAGCTCCAGACAGGACGGGGAGCTGTTTTTT.